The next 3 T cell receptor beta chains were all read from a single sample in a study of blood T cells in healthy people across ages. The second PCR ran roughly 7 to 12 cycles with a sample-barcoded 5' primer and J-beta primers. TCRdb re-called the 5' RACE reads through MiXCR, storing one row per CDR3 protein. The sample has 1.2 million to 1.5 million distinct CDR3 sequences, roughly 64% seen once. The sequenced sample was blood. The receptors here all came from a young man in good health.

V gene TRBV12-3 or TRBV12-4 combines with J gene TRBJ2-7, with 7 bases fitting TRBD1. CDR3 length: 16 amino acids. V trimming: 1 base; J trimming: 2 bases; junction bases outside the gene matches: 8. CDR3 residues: CASSLEGAGGAYEQYF. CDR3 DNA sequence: TGTGCCAGCAGTTTAGAGGGGGCAGGGGGAGCCTACGAGCAGTACTTC.

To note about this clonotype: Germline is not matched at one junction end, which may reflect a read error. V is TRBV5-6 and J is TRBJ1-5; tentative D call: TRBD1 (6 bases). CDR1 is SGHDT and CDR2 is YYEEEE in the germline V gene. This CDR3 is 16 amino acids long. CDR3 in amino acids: CASSLRARGSNQPQHF. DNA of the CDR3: TGTGCCAGCAGCTTAAGGGCCAGGGGTAGCAATCAACCCCAGCATTTT.

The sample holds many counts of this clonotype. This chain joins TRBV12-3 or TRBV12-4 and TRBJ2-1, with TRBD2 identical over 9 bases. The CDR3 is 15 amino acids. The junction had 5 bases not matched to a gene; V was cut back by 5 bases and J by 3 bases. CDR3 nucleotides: TGTGCCAGCAGTCCTCTAGCGGGATACTACAATGAGCAGTTCTTC. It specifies CASSPLAGYYNEQFF.